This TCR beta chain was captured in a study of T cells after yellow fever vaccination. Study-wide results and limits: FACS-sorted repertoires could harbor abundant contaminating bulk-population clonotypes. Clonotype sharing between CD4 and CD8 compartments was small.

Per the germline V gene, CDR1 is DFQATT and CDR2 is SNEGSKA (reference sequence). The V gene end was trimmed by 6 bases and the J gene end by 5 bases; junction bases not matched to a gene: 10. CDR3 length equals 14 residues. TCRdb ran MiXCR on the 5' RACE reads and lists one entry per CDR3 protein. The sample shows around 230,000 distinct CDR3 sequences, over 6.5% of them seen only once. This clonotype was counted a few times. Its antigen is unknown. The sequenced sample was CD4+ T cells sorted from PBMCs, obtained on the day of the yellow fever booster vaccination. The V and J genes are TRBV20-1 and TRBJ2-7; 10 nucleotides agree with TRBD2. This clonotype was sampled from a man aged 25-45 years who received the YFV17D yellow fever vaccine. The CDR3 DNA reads TGCAGTGCCCCGGGGGGACTAGCGTTTAACGAGCAGTACTTC. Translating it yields CSAPGGLAFNEQYF.